This TCR beta chain was recovered during a study of blood T cell repertoires in COVID-19. Overall study: The study drew acute and convalescent COVID-19 samples from the United States, Italy and Spain. Nucleic acid was either cDNA or gDNA, and it came from T cells, B-cell-depleted T cells, or PBMCs.

CDR3 length equals 16 residues. Germline assignment: CDR1 SEHNR and CDR2 FQNEAQ (reference sequence). The trim removed 7 bases at V and 6 bases at J, leaving 10 bases unmatched. TCRdb keeps only in-frame clones here, not all; method: immunoSEQ multiplex PCR. The sample has just over 250,000 clones, around 80% seen once. Sequencing input: PBMCs or T cells enriched from blood (not recorded which). This chain uses TRBV7-9 with TRBJ2-1, with 12 bases aligning to TRBD2. The TCR was taken from a man aged 30 to 39 with acute COVID-19. The CDR3 DNA reads as TGTGCCAGCAACCTAGCGGGAGGGCCCTCCCTCAATGAGCAGTTCTTC. As protein: CASNLAGGPSLNEQFF.